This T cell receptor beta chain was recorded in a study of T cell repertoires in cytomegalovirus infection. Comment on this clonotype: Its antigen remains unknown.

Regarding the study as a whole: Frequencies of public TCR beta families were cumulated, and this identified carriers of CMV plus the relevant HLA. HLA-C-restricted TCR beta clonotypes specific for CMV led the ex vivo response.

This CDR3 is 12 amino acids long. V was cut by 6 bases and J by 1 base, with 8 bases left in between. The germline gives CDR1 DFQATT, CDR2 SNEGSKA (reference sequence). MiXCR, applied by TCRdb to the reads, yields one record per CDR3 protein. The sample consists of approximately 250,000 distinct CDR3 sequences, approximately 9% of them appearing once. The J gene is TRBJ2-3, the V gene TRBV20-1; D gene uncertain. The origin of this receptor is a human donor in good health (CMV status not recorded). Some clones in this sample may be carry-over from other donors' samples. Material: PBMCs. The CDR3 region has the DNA TGCAGTGCCGTTCGTGGCACAGATACGCAGTATTTT. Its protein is CSAVRGTDTQYF.